This TCR beta chain derives from a study of blood T cell repertoires in COVID-19. The wider study: From the United States, Italy and Spain came samples of acute and convalescent COVID-19. Sample material is recorded as cDNA or gDNA derived from T cells, B-cell-depleted T cells, or PBMCs.

As processed by the authors: Amplification from reference gene primers served as the basis for estimated nucleated cell counts. The protocol was immunoSEQ multiplex PCR, while the TCRdb copy is restricted to in-frame clones and leaves out a portion. V and J calls and clone size are copied from that table; D and trimming were computed from the DNA. This table holds about 280,000 clones, 85% found once. With V trimmed by 3 bases and J by 3 bases, 2 bases remained unmatched. The CDR3 extends over 15 amino acids. Germline-derived CDR1 and CDR2 are LNHDA and SQIVND (reference sequence). The genes are TRBV19 and TRBJ2-1; 10 bases are shared with TRBD1. The TCR sequence derives from a man in his forties or fifties with active or convalescent COVID-19. The sample consisted of peripheral blood. The CDR3 region is CASSMGTGVYNEQFF. Written as DNA, the CDR3 is TGTGCCAGTAGTATGGGGACAGGGGTCTACAATGAGCAGTTCTTC.